Listed below are T cell receptor beta chains from one sample, sequenced in a study of cytomegalovirus exposure and HLA in healthy donors. Clones were read by immunoSEQ multiplex PCR, and TCRdb kept only the in-frame ones, dropping some. The sample lists roughly 98,000 clones; approximately 72% were seen once. The specimen was PBMCs. These receptors were taken from an older woman in good health and CMV-seropositive. CDR3s include the opening cysteine and the closing phenylalanine or tryptophan. A D gene is named only where the DNA matches it firmly. Size values are once, few and many counts, or a class for expanded clones, and some rows have none.

d_gene,abundance,j_gene,v_gene,CDR3aa,CDR3nt
TRBD2,-,TRBJ2-1,TRBV4-1,CASSQDNSGSYNEQFF,TGCGCCAGCAGCCAAGATAATAGCGGGAGTTACAATGAGCAGTTCTTC
-,-,TRBJ2-5,TRBV27,CASSLSAARETQYF,TGTGCCAGCAGTTTATCGGCGGCTCGGGAGACCCAGTACTTC
-,-,TRBJ2-3,TRBV7-9,CASSLDSRSTDTQYF,TGTGCCAGCAGCTTAGACAGTCGGAGCACAGATACGCAGTATTTT
-,-,TRBJ2-3,TRBV4-1,CASSPHPVRTDTQYF,TGCGCCAGCAGCCCACATCCCGTTCGCACAGATACGCAGTATTTT
TRBD1,-,TRBJ2-5,TRBV5-1,CASSRQGANQETQYF,TGCGCCAGCAGTAGACAGGGGGCTAACCAAGAGACCCAGTACTTC
-,-,TRBJ2-5,TRBV6-5,CASSYSGAGQKTQYF,TGTGCCAGCAGTTACTCAGGGGCGGGGCAGAAGACCCAGTACTTC
-,-,TRBJ1-1,TRBV28,CASSPPQENTEAFF,TGTGCCAGCAGTCCCCCCCAGGAGAACACTGAAGCTTTCTTT
TRBD2,few,TRBJ2-5,TRBV7-9,CASTPWGGQETQYF,TGTGCCAGCACCCCCTGGGGGGGGCAAGAGACCCAGTACTTC
-,-,TRBJ2-3,TRBV5-1,CASSLADREGTDTQYF,TGCGCCAGCAGCTTGGCCGACAGGGAGGGCACAGATACGCAGTATTTT
-,-,TRBJ2-7,TRBV2,CASSVRGAYEQYF,TGTGCCAGCAGTGTTCGGGGGGCGTACGAGCAGTACTTC
TRBD2,once,TRBJ2-3,TRBV11-3,CASSPGGGVTDTQYF,TGTGCCAGCAGCCCCGGCGGGGGGGTCACAGATACGCAGTATTTT
TRBD2,-,TRBJ2-1,TRBV19,CAGSMPAGEGRDEQFF,TGTGCCGGTAGTATGCCAGCGGGAGAAGGGAGGGATGAGCAGTTCTTC
-,-,TRBJ1-1,TRBV6-5,CASSLQRGTEAFF,TGTGCCAGCAGCCTACAGCGGGGCACTGAAGCTTTCTTT
TRBD2,-,TRBJ2-5,TRBV6-5,CASSYRLAGVQYF,TGTGCCAGCAGTTATCGCCTAGCGGGAGTTCAGTACTTC
TRBD1,few,TRBJ2-6,TRBV9,CASSGRQGTYSGANVLTF,TGTGCCAGCAGCGGAAGACAGGGGACCTACTCTGGGGCCAACGTCCTGACTTTC
-,once,TRBJ2-2,TRBV5-1,CASSLFSEAGELFF,TGCGCCAGCAGCTTGTTTTCCGAGGCCGGGGAGCTGTTTTTT
TRBD2,-,TRBJ2-7,TRBV28,CASSLGGRINEQYF,TGTGCCAGCAGTTTGGGCGGGAGGATAAACGAGCAGTACTTC
TRBD1,-,TRBJ2-1,TRBV4-1,CASSYGGQGRIINSYNEQFF,TGCGCCAGCAGCTACGGGGGACAGGGTAGAATTATCAACTCCTACAATGAGCAGTTCTTC
TRBD1,-,TRBJ1-1,TRBV5-4,CASSLANTGGLTWYTEAFF,TGTGCCAGCAGCTTGGCAAATACAGGGGGCCTCACTTGGTACACTGAAGCTTTCTTT
TRBD2,-,TRBJ2-3,TRBV7-9,CASSGTSGKGGTQYF,TGTGCCAGCAGCGGGACTAGCGGGAAAGGTGGTACGCAGTATTTT
TRBD2,-,TRBJ2-3,TRBV6-1,CASTWTSGRPDTQYF,TGTGCCAGCACGTGGACTAGCGGGAGACCAGATACGCAGTATTTT
TRBD1,-,TRBJ1-2,TRBV6-5,CASRPGQFQSYTF,TGTGCCAGCAGACCGGGACAGTTCCAGAGCTACACCTTC